Listed below are T cell receptor beta chains from one sample, sequenced in a study of blood T cell repertoires in COVID-19. Here immunoSEQ multiplex PCR was the method, and the copy in TCRdb shows in-frame clones only, minus some. In the table there are about 210,000 clones, approximately 85% of which are singletons. The sequenced sample was peripheral blood. These receptors came from a woman in her 50s with active or convalescent COVID-19. The CDR3 runs from the conserved cysteine through the conserved F or W. A D gene is named only where the DNA matches it firmly. Where a row states a size, it is once, few, many or the class of an expanded clone; other rows omit it.

j_call d_call v_call clone_size cdr3_nt cdr3_aa
TRBJ2-1 . TRBV6-4 . TGTGCCAGCAGTGACTCGGGCGTAGGACTTAATGAGCAGTTCTTC CASSDSGVGLNEQFF
TRBJ2-2 . TRBV7-3 . TGTGCCAGCAGCAGGGGTCCGAACACCGGGGAGCTGTTTTTT CASSRGPNTGELFF
TRBJ2-1 TRBD2 TRBV3-1/TRBV3-2 . TGTGCCAGCAGCCCACTAGCGGGGGGGCCCAGTGAGCAGTTCTTC CASSPLAGGPSEQFF
TRBJ1-1 . TRBV28 . TGTGCCAGCAGTTTATTGGAGTTGAACACTGAAGCTTTCTTT CASSLLELNTEAFF
TRBJ1-1 TRBD1 TRBV11-2 . TGTGCCAGCAGCCCAGACAGGGACGTGACAGCTTTCTTT CASSPDRDVTAFF
TRBJ1-5 TRBD1 TRBV29-1 once TGCAGCGTTGGCGCAGGGGGGCAGCCCCAGCATTTT CSVGAGGQPQHF
TRBJ1-5 . TRBV10-3 . TGTGCCATCAGTGAGGGACAACGTAAGGATCAGCCCCAGCATTTT CAISEGQRKDQPQHF
TRBJ2-7 TRBD1 TRBV9 . TGTGCCAGCAGCGTAGGGGGACAGGGGTTCCACGAGCAGTACTTC CASSVGGQGFHEQYF
TRBJ2-1 TRBD1 TRBV5-1 . TGCGCCAGCAGCACGGGACAGATTAACAATGAGCAGTTCTTC CASSTGQINNEQFF
TRBJ1-2 . TRBV29-1 . TGCAGCGGGGGGACAAACTATGGCTACACCTTC CSGGTNYGYTF
TRBJ2-2 TRBD2 TRBV5-1 . TGCGCCAGCAGCTTGGAACTAGCGGGAGGCACCGGGGAGCTGTTTTTT CASSLELAGGTGELFF
TRBJ2-3 . TRBV18 . TGTGCCAGCTCACACTCCACAGATACGCAGTATTTT CASSHSTDTQYF
TRBJ1-1 TRBD1 TRBV29-1 . TGCAGCGTTGAGGAGGACAGGGCCGAAGCTTTCTTT CSVEEDRAEAFF
TRBJ1-5 . TRBV3-1/TRBV3-2 . TGTGCCAGCAGCCATAGCGGGGAAGGGAACAATCAGCCCCAGCATTTT CASSHSGEGNNQPQHF
TRBJ1-1 . TRBV7-3 . TGTGCCAGCAGCTCCAGGGAGGGCACTGAAGCTTTCTTT CASSSREGTEAFF
TRBJ1-2 TRBD1 TRBV24-1 . TGTGCCACCAGTGATCCTACAGGGGGACGTGGCTACACCTTC CATSDPTGGRGYTF
TRBJ1-5 . TRBV7-3 . TGTGCCAGCAGCCCTCGGACAGCAGTCAGCACAGATACGCAGCATTTT CASSPRTAVSTDTQHF
TRBJ1-1 TRBD1 TRBV5-1 . TGCGCCAGCAGCTTCGGACAGGGTCGCGCTTTCTTT CASSFGQGRAFF
TRBJ1-2 . TRBV12-3/TRBV12-4 . TGTGCCAGCAGTTTTAAGGGAGTCTATGGCTACACCTTC CASSFKGVYGYTF
TRBJ2-7 TRBD2 TRBV29-1 . TGCAGCGACAAACTAGCGGGAGGGACCTACGAGCAGTACTTC CSDKLAGGTYEQYF
TRBJ2-3 . TRBV24-1 . TGTGCCACCAGTGATTTATCCTCGCGGGGCAGCACAGATACGCAGTATTTT CATSDLSSRGSTDTQYF
TRBJ1-5 . TRBV5-1 . TGCGCCAGCAGCTTGGGAAGGGGTCAGCCCCAGCATTTT CASSLGRGQPQHF
TRBJ1-2 . TRBV5-6 few TGTGCCAGCAGCCCTCCGCGGGACAACTATGGCTACACCTTC CASSPPRDNYGYTF
TRBJ2-5 . TRBV5-1 few TGCGCCAGCAAACCCGGTCGGGGAATCCAAGAGACCCAGTACTTC CASKPGRGIQETQYF
TRBJ2-1 . TRBV27 . TGTGCCAGCAGTTTTGGGCTCAATGAGCAGTTCTTC CASSFGLNEQFF
TRBJ1-1 . TRBV5-4 . TGTGCCAGCAGCTTAGAGGTCCTTGAGAGCACTGAAGCTTTCTTT CASSLEVLESTEAFF
TRBJ2-5 TRBD1 TRBV24-1 . TGTGCCACCAGTGATATGTACAGGGGGAGAGAGACCCAGTACTTC CATSDMYRGRETQYF
TRBJ1-4 TRBD1 TRBV5-1 . TGCGCCAGCAGCACAGGACAGGGTGGGTTCGAAAAACTGTTTTTT CASSTGQGGFEKLFF
TRBJ1-2 . TRBV20-1 . TGCAGTGCGCAGGAAACGAAAGGCTACACCTTC CSAQETKGYTF
TRBJ2-1 TRBD2 TRBV2 . TGTGCCAGCGTCCGGGAGGCCCTTAAGGTGAAGACTAGCGGCCTATACAATGAGCAGTTCTTC CASVREALKVKTSGLYNEQFF
TRBJ1-6 TRBD1 TRBV5-6 . TGTGCCAGCAGCTCACCGACAGGGTTAAGTTCACCCCTCCACTTT CASSSPTGLSSPLHF
TRBJ2-1 TRBD2 TRBV6-1 . TGTGCCAGCAGTGCCCTTGGACTAGCGGGGGGCAATGAGCAGTTCTTC CASSALGLAGGNEQFF
TRBJ1-5 . TRBV21-1 . TGTGCCAGCAGCAAAGCGCTTTCGTGTTACCCGGGACAGAATCAGCCCCAGCATTTT CASSKALSCYPGQNQPQHF
TRBJ1-1 . TRBV27 many TGTGCCAGCAGGCAAACCCCCGGGGGAGTGGGGACTGAAGCTTTCTTT CASRQTPGGVGTEAFF
TRBJ1-2 TRBD1 TRBV25-1 . TGTGCCAGCAGTGTCTCCGGGACAGGAGCTAACTATGGCTACACCTTC CASSVSGTGANYGYTF